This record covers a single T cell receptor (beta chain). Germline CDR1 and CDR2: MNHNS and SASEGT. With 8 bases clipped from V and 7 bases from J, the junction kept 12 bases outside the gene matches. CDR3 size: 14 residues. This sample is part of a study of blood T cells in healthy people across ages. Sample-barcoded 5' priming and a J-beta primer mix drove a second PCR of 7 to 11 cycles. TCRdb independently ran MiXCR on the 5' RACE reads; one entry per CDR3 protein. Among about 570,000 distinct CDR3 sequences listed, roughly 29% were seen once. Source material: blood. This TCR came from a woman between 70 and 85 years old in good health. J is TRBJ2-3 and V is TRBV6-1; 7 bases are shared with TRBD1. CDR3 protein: CASLTGDVSYTQYF. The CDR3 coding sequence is TGTGCCAGCCTTACAGGGGACGTATCGTATACGCAGTATTTT.